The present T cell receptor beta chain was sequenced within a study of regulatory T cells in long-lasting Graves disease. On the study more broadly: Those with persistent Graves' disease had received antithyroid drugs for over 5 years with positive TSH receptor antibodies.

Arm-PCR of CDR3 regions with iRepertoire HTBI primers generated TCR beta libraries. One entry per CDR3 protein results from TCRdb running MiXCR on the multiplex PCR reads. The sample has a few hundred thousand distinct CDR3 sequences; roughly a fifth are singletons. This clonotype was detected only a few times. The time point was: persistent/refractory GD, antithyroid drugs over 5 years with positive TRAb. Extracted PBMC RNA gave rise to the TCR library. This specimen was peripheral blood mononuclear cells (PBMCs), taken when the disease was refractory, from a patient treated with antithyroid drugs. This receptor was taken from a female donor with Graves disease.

The CDR3 loop reads CASSQGVLLGGSPLHF. The CDR3 DNA is TGTGCCAGCAGCCAAGGGGTCCTCCTGGGAGGCTCACCCCTCCACTTT. J is TRBJ1-6 and V is TRBV3-1; no clear D. Trimming left V 1 base short and J 10 bases short, with 17 bases between. The germline V gene has CDR1 LGHDT and CDR2 YNNKEL (reference sequence). This CDR3 comprises 16 residues.